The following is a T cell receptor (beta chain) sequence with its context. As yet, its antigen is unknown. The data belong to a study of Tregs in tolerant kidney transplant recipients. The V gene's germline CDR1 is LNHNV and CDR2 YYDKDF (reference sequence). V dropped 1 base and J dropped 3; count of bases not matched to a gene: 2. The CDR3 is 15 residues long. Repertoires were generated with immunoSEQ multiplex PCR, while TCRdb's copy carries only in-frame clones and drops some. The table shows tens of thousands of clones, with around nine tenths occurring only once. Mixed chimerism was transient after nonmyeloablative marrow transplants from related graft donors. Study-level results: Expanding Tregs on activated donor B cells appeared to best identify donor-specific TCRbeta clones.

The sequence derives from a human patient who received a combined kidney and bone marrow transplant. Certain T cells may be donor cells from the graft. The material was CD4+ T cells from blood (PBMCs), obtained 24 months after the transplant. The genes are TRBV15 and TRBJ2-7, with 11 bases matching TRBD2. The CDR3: CATSRGTSGSYEQYF. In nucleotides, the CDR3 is TGTGCCACCAGCAGAGGTACTAGCGGGAGCTACGAGCAGTACTTC.